Listed below are T cell receptor beta chains from one sample, sequenced in a study of T cells after yellow fever vaccination. A single record per CDR3 protein comes from TCRdb applying MiXCR to the 5' RACE reads. The data show fewer than 150,000 distinct CDR3 sequences, roughly 6.8% seen once. The specimen comprised CD4+ T cells sorted from PBMCs, sampled more than 40 days after the first yellow fever vaccination. All receptors derive from a man aged 18 to 30 who received the YFV17D yellow fever vaccine. CDR3s include the opening cysteine and the closing phenylalanine or tryptophan. Each record gives: V gene, CDR3 length, D gene, J gene, clone size, CDR3 protein. The D gene is left open where the match is weak. Clone size, where shown, is once, few, many, or a class for clones that have expanded.

V gene: TRBV4-3
CDR3 length: 14
D gene: .
J gene: TRBJ2-5
clone size: many
CDR3 protein: CASSQVTGRETQYF

V gene: TRBV5-4
CDR3 length: 14
D gene: .
J gene: TRBJ1-1
clone size: .
CDR3 protein: CASSREPVNTEAFF

V gene: TRBV5-1
CDR3 length: 14
D gene: .
J gene: TRBJ2-6
clone size: many
CDR3 protein: CASSPNSGANVLTF

V gene: TRBV3-1
CDR3 length: 13
D gene: .
J gene: TRBJ1-1
clone size: many
CDR3 protein: CASSQDPPYRYFF

V gene: TRBV2
CDR3 length: 16
D gene: TRBD1
J gene: TRBJ1-1
clone size: many
CDR3 protein: CASSEGATGRFAEAFF

V gene: TRBV10-3
CDR3 length: 15
D gene: .
J gene: TRBJ2-2
clone size: many
CDR3 protein: CAISESDQNTGELFF

V gene: TRBV5-1
CDR3 length: 12
D gene: .
J gene: TRBJ1-1
clone size: many
CDR3 protein: CASSEGFTEAFF

V gene: TRBV27
CDR3 length: 12
D gene: .
J gene: TRBJ2-7
clone size: many
CDR3 protein: CASSLWGREQYF

V gene: TRBV29-1
CDR3 length: 18
D gene: TRBD2
J gene: TRBJ2-1
clone size: many
CDR3 protein: CSVDSGLAGGGDGNEQFF

V gene: TRBV7-2
CDR3 length: 13
D gene: .
J gene: TRBJ1-1
clone size: few
CDR3 protein: CASSFWGNTEAFF

V gene: TRBV5-1
CDR3 length: 15
D gene: .
J gene: TRBJ1-1
clone size: many
CDR3 protein: CASTPLGGLNTEAFF

V gene: TRBV4-3
CDR3 length: 15
D gene: .
J gene: TRBJ2-4
clone size: many
CDR3 protein: CASSQAQPEGNIQYF

V gene: TRBV10-1
CDR3 length: 14
D gene: .
J gene: TRBJ2-7
clone size: many
CDR3 protein: CASSGNGVFNEQYF

V gene: TRBV24-1
CDR3 length: 15
D gene: .
J gene: TRBJ1-2
clone size: many
CDR3 protein: CATSDSRDTSYGYTF

V gene: TRBV5-6
CDR3 length: 14
D gene: .
J gene: TRBJ1-2
clone size: many
CDR3 protein: CASSLVGQNYGYTF

V gene: TRBV10-3
CDR3 length: 14
D gene: TRBD1
J gene: TRBJ2-5
clone size: few
CDR3 protein: CAISEDRGRVTQYF

V gene: TRBV6-5
CDR3 length: 13
D gene: .
J gene: TRBJ2-7
clone size: many
CDR3 protein: CASSYRAAYEQYF